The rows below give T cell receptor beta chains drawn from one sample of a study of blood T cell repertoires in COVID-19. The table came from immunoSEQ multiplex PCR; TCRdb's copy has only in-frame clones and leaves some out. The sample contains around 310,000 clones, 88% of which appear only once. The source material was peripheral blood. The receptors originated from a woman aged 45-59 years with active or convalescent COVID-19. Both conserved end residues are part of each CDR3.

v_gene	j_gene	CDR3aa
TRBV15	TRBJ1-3	CATSRDPGGAGNTIYF
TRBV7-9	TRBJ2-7	CASSFAGPSYEQYF
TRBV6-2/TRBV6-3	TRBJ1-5	CASSYRDSYQPQHF
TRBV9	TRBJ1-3	CASSVWDQGTGATGNTIYF
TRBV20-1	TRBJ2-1	CSASDPTASGGAHNEQFF
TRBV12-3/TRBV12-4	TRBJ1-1	CASSFLAVTEAFF
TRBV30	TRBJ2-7	CAWRGLAGDYYEQYF
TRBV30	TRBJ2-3	CAWERAGGPQYF
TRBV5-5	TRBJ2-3	CASSLEIAGGTDTQYF
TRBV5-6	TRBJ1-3	CASRGQGHTIYF
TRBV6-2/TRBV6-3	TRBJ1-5	CASSPGQGFRQPQHF
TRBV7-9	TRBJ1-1	CASSLMTGTNTEAFF
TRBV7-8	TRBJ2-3	CASSQTSGKADTQYF
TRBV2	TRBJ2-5	CASSAGTSQETQYF
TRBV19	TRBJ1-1	CASSIPTGNGAEAFF
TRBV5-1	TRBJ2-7	CASSYQGSSYEQYF
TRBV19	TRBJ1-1	CASSGRDRNEAFF
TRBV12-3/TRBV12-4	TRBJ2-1	CASSLGQYNEQFF
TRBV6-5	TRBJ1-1	CASRNRGTEAFF
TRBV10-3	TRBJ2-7	CAIRTGVSYEQYF
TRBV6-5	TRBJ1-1	CASRQTGNTEAFF
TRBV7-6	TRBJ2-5	CASSLGIQGLQETQYF
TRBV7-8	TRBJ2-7	CASSTRQGLTYEQYF
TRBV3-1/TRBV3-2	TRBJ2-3	CASSRQAGMGTDTQYF
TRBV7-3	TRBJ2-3	CASSFIAGGTDTQYF
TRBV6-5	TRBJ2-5	CASSYSTWSETQYF
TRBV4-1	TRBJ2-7	CASSQATTSGAYEQYF
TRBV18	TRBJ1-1	CASSVTHLRGGTEAFF
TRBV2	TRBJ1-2	CASSLGQGQGVGGYTF
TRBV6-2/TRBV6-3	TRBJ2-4	CASSYGGGRNIQYF
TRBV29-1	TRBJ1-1	CSARDTSNTEAFF
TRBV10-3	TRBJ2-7	CAINLGQNYEQYF
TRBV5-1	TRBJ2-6	CASSLQGVGANVLTF
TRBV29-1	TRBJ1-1	CSVDGQGSPNTEAFF
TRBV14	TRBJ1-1	CASSPIQSTEAFF
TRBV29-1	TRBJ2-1	CSVERVEAGGPILYNEQFF
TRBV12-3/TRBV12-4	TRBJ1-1	CASRSRGHTEAFF
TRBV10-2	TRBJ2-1	CASSERGNSYNEQFF
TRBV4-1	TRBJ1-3	CASSLRGGDGNTIYF
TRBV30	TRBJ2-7	CAWTYRGEQYF
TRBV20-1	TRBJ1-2	CSAQAGSGYTF
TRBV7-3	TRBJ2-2	CASSLSQNTGELFF
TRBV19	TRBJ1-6	CASDRGSDSPLHF
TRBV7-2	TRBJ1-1	CASSLTGPMNTEAFF
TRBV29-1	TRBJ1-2	CSVENRDYGYTF
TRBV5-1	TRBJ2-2	CASSAPGLANTGELFF
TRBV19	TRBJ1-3	CASSIGSQAGNTIYF
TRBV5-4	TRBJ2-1	CASSLVAGAYNEQFF
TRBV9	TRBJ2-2	CASSVAGATGELFF
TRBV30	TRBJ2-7	CARGGHYEQYF
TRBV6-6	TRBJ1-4	CASRHSTVQANEKLFF
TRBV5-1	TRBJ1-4	CASSFGQGGEKLFF
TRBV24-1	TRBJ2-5	CATSDNRAPQETQYF
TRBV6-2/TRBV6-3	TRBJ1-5	CASSYSDRASNQPQHF
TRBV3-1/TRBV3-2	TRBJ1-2	CASSETRQGQVGYTF